Listed below are T cell receptor beta chains from one sample, sequenced in a study of control samples from healthy donors and cancer patients. Produced via immunoSEQ multiplex PCR; TCRdb's table is partial and in-frame only. The data hold about 140,000 clones, with 90% to 95% observed a single time. The specimen was blood. These receptor sequences come from a man in his forties in good health. The CDR3 runs from the conserved cysteine through the conserved F or W. Fields, in order: clone size, V gene, J gene, D gene, CDR3 DNA, CDR3 protein. D genes are given only for firm matches. Where a row states a size, it is once, few, many or the class of an expanded clone; other rows omit it.

-,TRBV7-9,TRBJ1-1,-,TGTGCCAGCAGCCGAGACGGCAGGGGTGACACTGAAGCTTTCTTT,CASSRDGRGDTEAFF
-,TRBV7-9,TRBJ1-1,TRBD1,TGTGCCAGCAGCCCCCAAGGACAGGGGGGGACTGAAGCTTTCTTT,CASSPQGQGGTEAFF
-,TRBV6-5,TRBJ1-3,TRBD1,TGTGCCAGCGGACAGGAGTTTTTCACCATATATTTT,CASGQEFFTIYF
-,TRBV5-1,TRBJ1-2,TRBD1,TGCGCCAGCAGCTGGGGGACAGGGTCGAGCGGCTACACCTTC,CASSWGTGSSGYTF
-,TRBV24-1,TRBJ1-2,-,TGTGCCACCAGTGACCCCAGGGGCAGCTACACCTTC,CATSDPRGSYTF
-,TRBV5-6,TRBJ2-2,-,TGTGCCAGCAGTTGGGGAGGTTTGGACGGGGAGCTGTTTTTT,CASSWGGLDGELFF
-,TRBV6-6,TRBJ1-3,-,TGTGCCAGCAGTTACTCGGCAAGAACCAAAGGAAACACCATATATTTT,CASSYSARTKGNTIYF
few,TRBV7-3,TRBJ1-6,TRBD1,TGTGCCAGCTCCTTGGACAGGGAGACACCCCTCCACTTT,CASSLDRETPLHF
-,TRBV7-9,TRBJ2-2,-,TGTGCCAGCAGCTTAAATAGCGTCTCGGGGTTCACCGGGGAGCTGTTTTTT,CASSLNSVSGFTGELFF
-,TRBV29-1,TRBJ2-7,TRBD1,TGCAGCGTTCAATACCGGGACAGGGACTACGAGCAGTACTTC,CSVQYRDRDYEQYF
-,TRBV6-5,TRBJ1-3,-,TGTGCCAGCAGTTACTCGGGTAGCAGCTCTGGAAACACCATATATTTT,CASSYSGSSSGNTIYF
-,TRBV6-2/TRBV6-3,TRBJ1-6,-,TGTGCCAGCAGTCCGAATTCAGGGAGCTCCTATAATTCACCCCTCCACTTT,CASSPNSGSSYNSPLHF
-,TRBV10-3,TRBJ1-2,-,TGTGCCATCAGTGGCTCGGGCCAGCAAGGCTACACCTTC,CAISGSGQQGYTF